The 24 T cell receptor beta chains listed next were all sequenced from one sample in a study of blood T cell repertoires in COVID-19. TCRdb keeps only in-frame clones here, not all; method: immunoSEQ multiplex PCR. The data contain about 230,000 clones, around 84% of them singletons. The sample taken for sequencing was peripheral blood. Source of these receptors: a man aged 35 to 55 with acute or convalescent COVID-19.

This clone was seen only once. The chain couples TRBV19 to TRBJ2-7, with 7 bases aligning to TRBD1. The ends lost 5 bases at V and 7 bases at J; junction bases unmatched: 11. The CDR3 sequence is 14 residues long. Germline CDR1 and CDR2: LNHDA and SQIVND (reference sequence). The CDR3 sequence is CASSAQGGVGEQYF. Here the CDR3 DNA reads TGTGCCAGTAGTGCCCAAGGGGGCGTGGGGGAGCAGTACTTC.

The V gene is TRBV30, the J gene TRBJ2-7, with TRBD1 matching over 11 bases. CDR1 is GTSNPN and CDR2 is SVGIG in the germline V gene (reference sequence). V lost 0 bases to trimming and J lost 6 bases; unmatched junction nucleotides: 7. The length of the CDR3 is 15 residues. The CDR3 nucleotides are TGTGCCTGGAGTGTACAGGGGACAGGGGGACGCGAGCAGTACTTC. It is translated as CAWSVQGTGGREQYF.

This chain's CDR3 is CASSSGSLGGPSPNYGYTF. DNA of the CDR3: TGCGCCAGCAGCTCCGGTTCCCTGGGGGGTCCGAGCCCTAACTATGGCTACACCTTC. V usage is TRBV5-1 and J usage is TRBJ1-2; the D gene is possibly TRBD1 (5 bases). This CDR3 spans 19 amino acids. Trimming took off 3 bases at V and 0 bases at J, with 24 bases between the two ends. Germline V gene sequence: CDR1 SGHRS, CDR2 YFSETQ.

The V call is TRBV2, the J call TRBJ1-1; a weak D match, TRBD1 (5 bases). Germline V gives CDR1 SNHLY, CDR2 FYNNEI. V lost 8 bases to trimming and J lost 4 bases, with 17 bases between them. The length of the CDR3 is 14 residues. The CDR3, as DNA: TGTGCCAGCTGTAGGGAAGGGGTGAGCACTGAAGCTTTCTTT. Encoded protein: CASCREGVSTEAFF.

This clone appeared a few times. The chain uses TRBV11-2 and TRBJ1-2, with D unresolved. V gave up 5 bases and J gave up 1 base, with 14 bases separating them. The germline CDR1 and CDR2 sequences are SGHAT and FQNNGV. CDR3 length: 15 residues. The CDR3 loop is CASSQGIGSNYGYTF. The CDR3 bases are TGTGCCAGCAGCCAAGGAATCGGGAGTAACTATGGCTACACCTTC.

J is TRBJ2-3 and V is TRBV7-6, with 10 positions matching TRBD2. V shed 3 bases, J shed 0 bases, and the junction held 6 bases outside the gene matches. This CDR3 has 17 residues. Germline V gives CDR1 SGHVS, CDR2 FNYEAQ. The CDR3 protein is CASSLVAGGPSTDTQYF. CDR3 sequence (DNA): TGTGCCAGCAGCTTGGTAGCGGGGGGACCCAGCACAGATACGCAGTATTTT. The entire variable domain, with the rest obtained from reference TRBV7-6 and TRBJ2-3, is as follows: GAGVSQSPRYKVTKRGQDVALRCDPISGHVSLYWYRQALGQGPEFLTYFNYEAQQDKSGLPNDRFSAERPEGSISTLTIQRTEQRDSAMYRCASSLVAGGPSTDTQYFGPGTRLTVL.

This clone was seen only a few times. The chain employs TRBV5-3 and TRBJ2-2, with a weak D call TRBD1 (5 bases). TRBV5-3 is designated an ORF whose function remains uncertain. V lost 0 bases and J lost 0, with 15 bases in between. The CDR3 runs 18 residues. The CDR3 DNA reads TGTGCCAGAAGCTTGGAGGGGCCGGACAACGCGAACACCGGGGAGCTGTTTTTT. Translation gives CARSLEGPDNANTGELFF.

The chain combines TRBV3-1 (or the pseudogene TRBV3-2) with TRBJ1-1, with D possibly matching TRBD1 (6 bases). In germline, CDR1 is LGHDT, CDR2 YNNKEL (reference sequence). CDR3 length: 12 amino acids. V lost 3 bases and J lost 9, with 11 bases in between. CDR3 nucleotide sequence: TGTGCCAGCAGCCACCAGGACAGCAAAGCTTTCTTT. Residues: CASSHQDSKAFF.

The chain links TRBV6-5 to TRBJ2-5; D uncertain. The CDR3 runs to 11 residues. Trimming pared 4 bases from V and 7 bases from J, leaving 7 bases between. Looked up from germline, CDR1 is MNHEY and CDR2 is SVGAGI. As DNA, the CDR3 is TGTGCCAGCAGTTTTCTCGGGACCCAGTACTTC. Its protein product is CASSFLGTQYF.

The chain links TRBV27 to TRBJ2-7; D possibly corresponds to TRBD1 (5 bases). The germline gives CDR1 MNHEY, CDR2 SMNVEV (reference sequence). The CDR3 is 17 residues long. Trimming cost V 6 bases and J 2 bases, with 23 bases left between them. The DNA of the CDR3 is TGTGCCAGCAGCCTACTATACCCGAACAGGAACACCTACGAGCAGTACTTC. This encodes CASSLLYPNRNTYEQYF.

CDR3 in DNA: TGTGCCATTACAGGGCTCAGAAACTATGGCTACACCTTC. This gives the protein CAITGLRNYGYTF. This chain links TRBV7-9 with TRBJ1-2; D is possibly TRBD1 (6 bases). This CDR3 spans 13 amino acids. V lost 10 bases to trimming and J lost 2 bases, with 14 bases between them. Germline V CDR1 and CDR2: SEHNR, FQNEAQ (reference sequence).

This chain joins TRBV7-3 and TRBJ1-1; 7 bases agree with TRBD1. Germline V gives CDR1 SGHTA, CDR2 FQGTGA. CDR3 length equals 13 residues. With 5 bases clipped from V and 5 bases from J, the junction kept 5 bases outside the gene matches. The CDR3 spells CASSTTGVTEAFF. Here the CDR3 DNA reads TGTGCCAGCAGCACAACAGGGGTTACTGAAGCTTTCTTT.

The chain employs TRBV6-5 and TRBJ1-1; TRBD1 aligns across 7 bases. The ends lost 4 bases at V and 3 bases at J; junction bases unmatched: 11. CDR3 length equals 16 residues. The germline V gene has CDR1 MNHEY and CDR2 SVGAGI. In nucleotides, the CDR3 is TGTGCCAGCAGTTGGAACCTCGACAGGGCTTACACTGAAGCTTTCTTT. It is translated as CASSWNLDRAYTEAFF.

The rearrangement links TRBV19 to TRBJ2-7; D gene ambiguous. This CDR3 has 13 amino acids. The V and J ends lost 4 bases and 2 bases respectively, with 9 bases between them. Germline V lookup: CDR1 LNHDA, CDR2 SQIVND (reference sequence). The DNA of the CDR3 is TGTGCCAGTAGTACGGCGGATGCCTACGAGCAGTACTTC. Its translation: CASSTADAYEQYF.

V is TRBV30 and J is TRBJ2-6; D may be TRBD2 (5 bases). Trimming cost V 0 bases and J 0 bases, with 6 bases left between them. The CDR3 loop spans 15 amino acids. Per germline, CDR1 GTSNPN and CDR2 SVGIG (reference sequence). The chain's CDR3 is CAWSVGSSGANVLTF. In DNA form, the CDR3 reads TGTGCCTGGAGTGTGGGGAGCTCTGGGGCCAACGTCCTGACTTTC.

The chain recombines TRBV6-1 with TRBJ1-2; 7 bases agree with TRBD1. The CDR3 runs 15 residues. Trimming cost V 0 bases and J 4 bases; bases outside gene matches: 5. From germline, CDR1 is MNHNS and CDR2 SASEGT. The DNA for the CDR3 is TGTGCCAGCAGTGAAGCCGGGGCAGGGGGCTATGGCTACACCTTC. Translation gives CASSEAGAGGYGYTF.

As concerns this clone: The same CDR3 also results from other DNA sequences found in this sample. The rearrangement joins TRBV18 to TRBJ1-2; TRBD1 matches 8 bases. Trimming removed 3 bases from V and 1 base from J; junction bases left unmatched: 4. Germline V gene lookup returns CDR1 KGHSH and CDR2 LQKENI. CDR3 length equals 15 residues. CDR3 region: CASSPSGQGNYGYTF. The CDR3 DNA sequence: TGTGCCAGCTCACCTTCCGGACAGGGTAACTATGGCTACACCTTC.

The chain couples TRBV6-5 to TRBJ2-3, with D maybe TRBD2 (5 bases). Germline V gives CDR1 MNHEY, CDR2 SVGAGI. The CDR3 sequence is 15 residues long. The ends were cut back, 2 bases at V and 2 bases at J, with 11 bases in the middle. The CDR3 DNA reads TGTGCCAGCAGTTACCGACTACAGTCCACAGATACGCAGTATTTT. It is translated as CASSYRLQSTDTQYF.

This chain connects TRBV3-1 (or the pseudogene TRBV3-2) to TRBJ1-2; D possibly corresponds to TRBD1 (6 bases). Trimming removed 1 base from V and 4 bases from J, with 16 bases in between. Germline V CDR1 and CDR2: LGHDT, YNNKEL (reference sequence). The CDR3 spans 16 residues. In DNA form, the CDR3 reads TGTGCCAGCAGCCAAGGGGCGGGGGGCCACGGCTATGGCTACACCTTC. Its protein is CASSQGAGGHGYGYTF.

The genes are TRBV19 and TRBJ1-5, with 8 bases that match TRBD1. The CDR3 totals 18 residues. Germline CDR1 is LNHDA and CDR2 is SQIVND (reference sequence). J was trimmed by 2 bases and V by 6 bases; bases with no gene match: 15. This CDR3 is CASRAETGEFLGNQPQHF. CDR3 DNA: TGTGCCAGTAGGGCCGAGACAGGGGAATTCCTTGGCAATCAGCCCCAGCATTTT.

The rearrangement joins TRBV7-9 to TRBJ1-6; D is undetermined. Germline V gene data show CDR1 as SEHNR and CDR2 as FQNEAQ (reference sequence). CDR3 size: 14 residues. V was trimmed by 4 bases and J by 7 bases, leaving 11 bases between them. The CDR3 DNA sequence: TGTGCCAGCAGCTCGCGGGTGGGGAATTCACCCCTCCACTTT. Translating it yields CASSSRVGNSPLHF.

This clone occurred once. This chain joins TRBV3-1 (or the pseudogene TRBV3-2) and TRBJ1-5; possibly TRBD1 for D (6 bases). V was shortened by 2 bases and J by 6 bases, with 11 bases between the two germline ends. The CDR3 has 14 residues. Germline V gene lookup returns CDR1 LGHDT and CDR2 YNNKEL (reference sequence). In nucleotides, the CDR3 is TGTGCCAGCAGCCAACAGGGGAGAGGTCAGCCCCAGCATTTT. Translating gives CASSQQGRGQPQHF.

CDR3: CASSLLGQMVVGEFF. CDR3 DNA sequence: TGTGCCAGCAGTCTCCTGGGACAGATGGTCGTGGGTGAGTTCTTC. The chain has TRBV28 and TRBJ2-1, with TRBD1 matching 7 bases. With 5 bases clipped from V and 14 bases from J, the junction kept 18 bases outside the gene matches. CDR3 length: 15 residues. Germline V lookup: CDR1 MDHEN, CDR2 SYDVKM.

The CDR3 region is CASSLFQRGAGNEQFF. The CDR3 nucleotides read TGTGCCAGCAGCTTGTTCCAGCGGGGGGCCGGGAATGAGCAGTTCTTC. The chain employs TRBV5-4 and TRBJ2-1; 9 bases fit TRBD2. The CDR3 sequence is 16 residues long. Germline CDR1 is SGHNT and CDR2 is YYREEE (reference sequence). With V trimmed by 1 base and J by 7 bases, 9 bases remained unmatched.